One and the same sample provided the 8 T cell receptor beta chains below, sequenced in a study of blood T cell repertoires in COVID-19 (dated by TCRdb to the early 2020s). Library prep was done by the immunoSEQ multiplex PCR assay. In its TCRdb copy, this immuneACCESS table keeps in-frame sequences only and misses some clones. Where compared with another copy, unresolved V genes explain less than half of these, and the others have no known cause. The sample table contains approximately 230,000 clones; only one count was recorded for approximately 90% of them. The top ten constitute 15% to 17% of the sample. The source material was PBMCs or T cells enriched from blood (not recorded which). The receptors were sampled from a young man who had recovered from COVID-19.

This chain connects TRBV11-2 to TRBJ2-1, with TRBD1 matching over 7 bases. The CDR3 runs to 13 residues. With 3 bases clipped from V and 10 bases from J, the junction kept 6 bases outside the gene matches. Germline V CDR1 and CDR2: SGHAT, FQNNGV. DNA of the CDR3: TGTGCCAGCAGCTTCACCGGGACAGTAGAGCAGTTCTTC. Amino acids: CASSFTGTVEQFF.

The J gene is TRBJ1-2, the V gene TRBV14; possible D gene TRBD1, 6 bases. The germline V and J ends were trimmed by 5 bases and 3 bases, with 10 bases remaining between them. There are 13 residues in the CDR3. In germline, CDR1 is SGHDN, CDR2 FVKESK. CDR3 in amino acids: CASSWNRDYGYTF. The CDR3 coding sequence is TGTGCCAGCAGCTGGAACAGGGACTATGGCTACACCTTC.

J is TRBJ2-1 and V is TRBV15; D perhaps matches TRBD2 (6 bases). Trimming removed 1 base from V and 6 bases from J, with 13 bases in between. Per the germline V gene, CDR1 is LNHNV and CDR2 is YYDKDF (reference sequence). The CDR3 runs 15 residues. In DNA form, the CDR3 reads TGTGCCACCAGCAGAGCGGGAGACCGGGTCAATGAGCAGTTCTTC. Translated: CATSRAGDRVNEQFF. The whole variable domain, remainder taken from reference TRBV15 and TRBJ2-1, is DAMVIQNPRYQVTQFGKPVTLSCSQTLNHNVMYWYQQKSSQAPKLLFHYYDKDFNNEADTPDNFQSRRPNTSFCFLDIRSPGLGDTAMYLCATSRAGDRVNEQFFGPGTRLTVL.

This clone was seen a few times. CDR3: CASSLVGLMNTEAFF. The CDR3 DNA reads TGTGCCAGCTCACTGGTGGGGCTTATGAACACTGAAGCTTTCTTT. The chain carries TRBV18 and TRBJ1-1; perhaps TRBD1 as D (5 bases). Germline CDR1 and CDR2: KGHSH and LQKENI. The V end was cut by 4 bases, the J end by 0 bases, with 12 bases between. The CDR3 is 15 amino acids.

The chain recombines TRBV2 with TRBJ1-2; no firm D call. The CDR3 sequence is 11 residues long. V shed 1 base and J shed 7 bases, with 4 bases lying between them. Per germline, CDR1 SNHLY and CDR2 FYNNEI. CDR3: CASSEVSGYTF. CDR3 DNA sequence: TGTGCCAGCAGTGAAGTCAGTGGCTACACCTTC.

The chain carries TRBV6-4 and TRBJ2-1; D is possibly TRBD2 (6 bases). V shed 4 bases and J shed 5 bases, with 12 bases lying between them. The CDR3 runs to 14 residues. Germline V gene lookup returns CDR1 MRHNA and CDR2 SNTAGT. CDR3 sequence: CASSGGVGHNEQFF. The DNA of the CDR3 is TGTGCCAGCAGTGGGGGGGTCGGGCACAATGAGCAGTTCTTC.

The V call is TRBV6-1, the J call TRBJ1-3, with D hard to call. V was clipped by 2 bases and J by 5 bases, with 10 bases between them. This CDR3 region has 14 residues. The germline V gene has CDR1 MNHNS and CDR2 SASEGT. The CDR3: CASSESRVRNTIYF. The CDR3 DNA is TGTGCCAGCAGTGAATCGAGGGTTAGAAACACCATATATTTT.

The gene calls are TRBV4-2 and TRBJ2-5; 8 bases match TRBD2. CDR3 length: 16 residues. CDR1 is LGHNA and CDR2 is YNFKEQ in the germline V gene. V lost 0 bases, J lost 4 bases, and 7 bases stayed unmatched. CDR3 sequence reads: CASSQESGSGSETQYF. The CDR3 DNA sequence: TGTGCCAGCAGCCAAGAGAGCGGGAGTGGCTCAGAGACCCAGTACTTC.